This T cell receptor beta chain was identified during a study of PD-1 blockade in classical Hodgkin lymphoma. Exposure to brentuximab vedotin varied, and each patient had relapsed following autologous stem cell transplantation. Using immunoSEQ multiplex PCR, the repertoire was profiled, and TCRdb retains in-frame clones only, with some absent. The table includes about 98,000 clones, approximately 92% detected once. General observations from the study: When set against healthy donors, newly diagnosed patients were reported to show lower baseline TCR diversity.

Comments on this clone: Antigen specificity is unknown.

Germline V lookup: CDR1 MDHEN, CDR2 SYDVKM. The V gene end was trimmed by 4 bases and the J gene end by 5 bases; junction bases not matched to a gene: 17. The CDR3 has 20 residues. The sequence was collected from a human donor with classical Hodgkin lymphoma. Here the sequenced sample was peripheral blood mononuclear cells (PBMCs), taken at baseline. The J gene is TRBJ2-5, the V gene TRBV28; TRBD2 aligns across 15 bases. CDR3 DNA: TGTGCCAGCAGTTCCTACCTGGGACTAGCGGGAGGAGGGAGGTGGGAGACCCAGTACTTC. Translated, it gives CASSSYLGLAGGGRWETQYF.